One T cell receptor (beta chain) is described in this entry. Its antigen is not identified. At one end the junction does not follow the germline gene, possibly because of a read error. These data come from a study of OX40 agonist ivuxolimab in advanced cancers. Study-level results: Doses of 0.1 to 3.0 mg/kg were accompanied by clonal expansion of CD4+ and CD8+ blood T cells by week 6.

Sequencing was performed with immunoSEQ multiplex PCR; in TCRdb, only in-frame clones are kept and a portion is missing. The sample records roughly 89,000 clones, more than 70% being singletons. Specimen: CD4+ or CD8+ T cells sorted from blood, collected in a trial of the OX40 agonist ivuxolimab. The TCR sequence derives from an adult with an advanced solid tumor such as melanoma, head and neck, liver or kidney cancer.

The CDR3 region is CAISSGQTTEKLFF. For the CDR3, the DNA is TGTGCCATCAGCTCGGGACAGACTACTGAAAAACTGTTTTTT. V gene TRBV10-3 combines with J gene TRBJ1-4; 7 bases fit TRBD1. Germline V CDR1 and CDR2: ENHRY, SYGVKD. The CDR3 is 14 residues long.